This T cell receptor (beta chain) was observed in a study of post-analysis software for immune sequencing data. Whole-study context: Both relapsing-remitting and secondary progressive multiple sclerosis featured among the disease courses, as did progressive-relapsing multiple sclerosis. Study observations and caveats: Compared with controls, patients had more of about 5 TRBV segments, including TRBV5-6, TRBV5-1 and TRBV20-1. Comparison with controls showed significantly lower normalized Chao1 diversity in multiple sclerosis patients.

This clonotype was recorded a few times. Its target is not known. Germline values: CDR1 SEHNR, CDR2 FQNEAQ (reference sequence). CDR3 length equals 16 residues. The V gene end was trimmed by 2 bases and the J gene end by 9 bases; junction bases not matched to a gene: 11. Built from TCR beta cDNA, the libraries had unique molecular identifiers in them. The source material, about 0.9 to 10 million T cells, gave rise to 500,000 or so cDNA molecules. TCRdb re-derived calls from the PCR reads in MiXCR, one entry per CDR3 protein. Here the sample spans 750,000 to 900,000 distinct CDR3 sequences, more than 45% being singletons.

The chain is built from TRBV7-9 and TRBJ2-1; 9 bases map to TRBD2. The source is a girl aged 10 to 17 with multiple sclerosis. The material sequenced was blood. This chain's CDR3 is CASSLIDGLAIAEQFF. As DNA, the CDR3 is TGTGCCAGCAGCTTAATCGACGGACTAGCGATCGCTGAGCAGTTCTTC.